This is a list of T cell receptor beta chains from one sample in a study of T cell responses to AZD1222 COVID-19 vaccine. TCRdb's copy holds only in-frame clones and misses some; the assay was immunoSEQ multiplex PCR. Of about 140,000 clones in the sample, 92% are singletons; the top ten hold about 2.5%. The source material was peripheral blood, sampled on day 0 of AZD1222 vaccination. The receptors were gathered from an adult in good health. Each CDR3 is given with its conserved first and last residue. Fields, in order: V gene, D gene, clone size, J gene, CDR3 DNA, CDR3 protein. The D gene is left open where the match is weak. For some rows the clone size is stated as once, few or many, or as a class when expanded; others skip it.

TRBV27,-,-,TRBJ2-7,TGTGCCAGCAGTTTAGGGGACACCCCCTACGAGCAGTACTTC,CASSLGDTPYEQYF
TRBV7-9,-,-,TRBJ2-7,TGTGCCAGCGGGGGGTGGGAGATCCTTTACGAGCAGTACTTC,CASGGWEILYEQYF
TRBV4-3,TRBD2,-,TRBJ2-1,TGCGCCAGCAGCCAAGATGTGGCGGGGGGTGGTGGTGAGCAGTTCTTC,CASSQDVAGGGGEQFF
TRBV18,-,once,TRBJ2-3,TGTGCCAGCTCTCTAAGGGTCACAGATACGCAGTATTTT,CASSLRVTDTQYF
TRBV28,TRBD2,once,TRBJ2-1,TGTGCCAGCAGTTTATGGCGGGAGGAAGTGGATGAGCAGTTCTTC,CASSLWREEVDEQFF
TRBV5-1,TRBD1,-,TRBJ2-3,TGCGCCAGCAGCTTGGCTCCCCCACAGGGGGCGGTTACAGATACGCAGTATTTT,CASSLAPPQGAVTDTQYF
TRBV5-1,-,-,TRBJ2-5,TGCGCCAGCAGCTTAGAGGGTCCGGGGGAGACCCAGTACTTC,CASSLEGPGETQYF
TRBV5-1,-,-,TRBJ2-1,TGCGCCAGCACCGTAGGGGGGAGCTCCTACAATGAGCAGTTCTTC,CASTVGGSSYNEQFF
TRBV7-3,-,-,TRBJ2-3,TGTGCCAGCAGCGCCCCGGGCAGCCCCACAGATACGCAGTATTTT,CASSAPGSPTDTQYF
TRBV6-5,-,-,TRBJ1-1,TGTGCCAGCAGGGCACAGGAAGTTTGGGGTGAAGCTTTCTTT,CASRAQEVWGEAFF
TRBV7-3,TRBD1,-,TRBJ2-1,TGTGCCAGCAGCTTATACGGGACAGGGGAATACAATGAGCAGTTCTTC,CASSLYGTGEYNEQFF
TRBV9,-,-,TRBJ1-1,TGTGCCAGCAGCCCCCAGGACGGATTGAACACTGAAGCTTTCTTT,CASSPQDGLNTEAFF
TRBV11-2,TRBD1,-,TRBJ2-4,TGTGCCAGCAGTCCCCCGGGACAGGGGGCCAAAAACATTCAGTACTTC,CASSPPGQGAKNIQYF
TRBV5-1,-,once,TRBJ2-3,TGCGCCAGCGCACTGGAAAATTCGGGACCAGATACGCAGTATTTT,CASALENSGPDTQYF
TRBV4-2,TRBD1,-,TRBJ1-2,TGTGCCAGCAGCCAAGATGGATTCGGGACAGGCCGTGGATATGGCTACACCTTC,CASSQDGFGTGRGYGYTF
TRBV28,TRBD1,-,TRBJ1-2,TGTGCCAGCACCCCTACAGGGGTCTATGGCTACACCTTC,CASTPTGVYGYTF
TRBV27,TRBD2,-,TRBJ2-7,TGTGCCAGCGTTAGCGGGAGGGCCCGCGAGCAGTACTTC,CASVSGRAREQYF
TRBV7-8,-,-,TRBJ2-7,TGTGCCAGCAGCCCCCTAGTGGGAGGCGCCTACGAGCAGTACTTC,CASSPLVGGAYEQYF
TRBV30,-,-,TRBJ1-2,TGTGCCTGGATTCCCAAACAGGGCTATGGCTACACCTTC,CAWIPKQGYGYTF
TRBV20-1,TRBD1,-,TRBJ1-5,TGCAGTGCTAGTTTGGGGACAGGGGGCGAAGTAGGGCCCCAGCATTTT,CSASLGTGGEVGPQHF
TRBV7-8,-,-,TRBJ1-2,TGTGCCAGCAGCCGGATCCGGGGGTATGGCTACACCTTC,CASSRIRGYGYTF
TRBV20-1,TRBD1,once,TRBJ1-5,TGCAGTGCCAGTTCCCCCTCAGGGGGCAAAAATCAGCCCCAGCATTTT,CSASSPSGGKNQPQHF
TRBV12-5,TRBD1,-,TRBJ2-3,TGTGCTAGTGGCAGGGACAGTTACACAGATACGCAGTATTTT,CASGRDSYTDTQYF
TRBV3-1/TRBV3-2,TRBD1,-,TRBJ1-6,TGTGCCAGCAGGCAGGCCAGGGGGCGACTATGGAATTCACCCCTCCACTTT,CASRQARGRLWNSPLHF
TRBV2,-,-,TRBJ1-6,TGTGCCAGCAGTGCAGCAGGGGATAATTCACCCCTCCACTTT,CASSAAGDNSPLHF
TRBV3-1/TRBV3-2,TRBD2,-,TRBJ2-1,TGTGCCAGCAGCCACGAGGGACTAGCGGCGGACAATGAGCAGTTCTTC,CASSHEGLAADNEQFF
TRBV19,TRBD1,-,TRBJ1-1,TGTGCCAGTAGTGAACGAGGGGGCAGGGGAGAAGCTTTCTTT,CASSERGGRGEAFF
TRBV19,-,-,TRBJ2-1,TGTGCCAGTAGTTCCGCGGGCGGGGGCCGCTCCTACAATGAGCAGTTCTTC,CASSSAGGGRSYNEQFF
TRBV3-1/TRBV3-2,-,-,TRBJ1-6,TGTGCCAGCAGCCAAGGGGGAGTGGGGTATAATTCACCCCTCCACTTT,CASSQGGVGYNSPLHF
TRBV30,-,-,TRBJ2-6,TGTGCCTGGAACAGGGATGGGGCCAACGTCCTGACTTTC,CAWNRDGANVLTF
TRBV4-3,-,-,TRBJ1-4,TGCGCCAGCAGCCAAGGCGACCGGGGTGGCTTTTCTCATGAAAAACTGTTTTTT,CASSQGDRGGFSHEKLFF
TRBV5-4,TRBD1,-,TRBJ1-2,TGTGCCAGCAGAGGACAGGGGGCGACCTATGGCTACACCTTC,CASRGQGATYGYTF
TRBV19,-,-,TRBJ2-5,TGTGCCAGTAGGGAGCAAGAGACCCAGTACTTC,CASREQETQYF
TRBV3-1/TRBV3-2,-,-,TRBJ2-3,TGTGCCAGCAGGAAAGAGGGCGTACGGGGTACGCAGTATTTT,CASRKEGVRGTQYF
TRBV4-3,-,-,TRBJ2-1,TGCGCCAGCAGCCCCGATGGGCGCGCGTTCCCCGGCAATGAGCAGTTCTTC,CASSPDGRAFPGNEQFF
TRBV4-1,TRBD1,-,TRBJ1-5,TGCGCCAGCAGCCAAGGGACAGGACAGATTAGCAATCAGCCCCAGCATTTT,CASSQGTGQISNQPQHF
TRBV11-2,-,-,TRBJ2-1,TGTGCCAGCAGCTTGACTAGCTACAATGAGCAGTTCTTC,CASSLTSYNEQFF
TRBV11-3,TRBD2,-,TRBJ2-2,TGTGCCAGCAGCCCCCGGACTAGCGGGGGGGCCGGGAACGGGGAGCTGTTTTTT,CASSPRTSGGAGNGELFF
TRBV27,TRBD2,-,TRBJ2-7,TGTGCCAGCAGGGGACTTGGGGGGACTAGCGGCTACGAGCAGTACTTC,CASRGLGGTSGYEQYF
TRBV7-2,TRBD2,-,TRBJ2-7,TGTGCCAGCAGCTCCAACGGACTAGCGGGAGGGGTCGAGCAGTACTTC,CASSSNGLAGGVEQYF
TRBV4-2,TRBD1,-,TRBJ1-2,TGTGCCAGCAGCCAAGAGGACAGGGAGCTGTATGGCTACACCTTC,CASSQEDRELYGYTF
TRBV4-3,-,-,TRBJ1-1,TGCGCCAGCAGCCAAGGTTCCCTGGGTACTGAAGCTTTCTTT,CASSQGSLGTEAFF
TRBV5-1,-,few,TRBJ1-2,TGCGCCAGCAGCCCCGAAGGGGGCTATGGCTACACCTTC,CASSPEGGYGYTF
TRBV6-5,TRBD1,-,TRBJ1-6,TGTGCCAGCAGACAGGGGATCTATAATTCACCCCTCCACTTT,CASRQGIYNSPLHF
TRBV9,-,-,TRBJ1-2,TGTGCCAGCAGCGTAGACCCCTCAGATAACTATGGCTACACCTTC,CASSVDPSDNYGYTF
TRBV5-1,TRBD1,-,TRBJ1-6,TGCGCCAGCAGCTTACAGGGGACTTGGAATTCACCCCTCCACTTT,CASSLQGTWNSPLHF
TRBV30,-,-,TRBJ1-4,TGTGCCTGGAGTGTCGGAGCCTCTAATGAAAAACTGTTTTTT,CAWSVGASNEKLFF
TRBV27,-,-,TRBJ1-6,TGTGCCAGCAGTTTAGTCCCCCGGGCAGTTAATAATTCACCCCTCCACTTT,CASSLVPRAVNNSPLHF
TRBV18,-,-,TRBJ2-4,TGTGCCAGCTCTTACGTGAGCGGAGATCTAGCCAAAAACATTCAGTACTTC,CASSYVSGDLAKNIQYF
TRBV9,TRBD1,once,TRBJ1-3,TGTGCCAGCAGCGTAGCGGGACAGGGAAACGGAAACACCATATATTTT,CASSVAGQGNGNTIYF